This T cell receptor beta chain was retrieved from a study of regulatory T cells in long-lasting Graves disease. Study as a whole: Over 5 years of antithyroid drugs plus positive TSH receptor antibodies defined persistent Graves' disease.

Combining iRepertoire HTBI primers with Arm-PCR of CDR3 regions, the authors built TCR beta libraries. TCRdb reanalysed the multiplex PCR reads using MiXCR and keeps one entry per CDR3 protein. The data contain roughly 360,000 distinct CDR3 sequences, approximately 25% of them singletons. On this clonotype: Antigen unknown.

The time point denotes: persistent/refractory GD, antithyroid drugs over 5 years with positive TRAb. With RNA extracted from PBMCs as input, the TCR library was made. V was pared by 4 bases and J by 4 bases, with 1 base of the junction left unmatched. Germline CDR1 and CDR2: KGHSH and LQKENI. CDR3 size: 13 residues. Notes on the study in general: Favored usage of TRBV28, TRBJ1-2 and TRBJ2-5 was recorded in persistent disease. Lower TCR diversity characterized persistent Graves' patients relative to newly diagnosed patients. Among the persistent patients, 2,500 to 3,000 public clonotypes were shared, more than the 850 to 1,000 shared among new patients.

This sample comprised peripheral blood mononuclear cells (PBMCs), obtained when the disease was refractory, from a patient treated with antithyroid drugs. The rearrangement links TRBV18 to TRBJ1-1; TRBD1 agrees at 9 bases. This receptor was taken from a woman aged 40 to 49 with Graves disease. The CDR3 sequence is CASSRTGATEAFF. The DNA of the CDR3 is TGTGCCAGCTCACGGACAGGGGCCACTGAAGCTTTCTTT.